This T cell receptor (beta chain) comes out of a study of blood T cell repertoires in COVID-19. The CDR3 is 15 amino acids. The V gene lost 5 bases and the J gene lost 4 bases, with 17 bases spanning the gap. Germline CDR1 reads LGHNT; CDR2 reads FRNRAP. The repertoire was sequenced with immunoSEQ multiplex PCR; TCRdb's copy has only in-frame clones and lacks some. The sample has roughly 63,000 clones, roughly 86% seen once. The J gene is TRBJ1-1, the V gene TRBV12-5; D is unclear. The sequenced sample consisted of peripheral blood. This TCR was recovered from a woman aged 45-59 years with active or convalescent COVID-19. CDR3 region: CASGETRRASTEAFF. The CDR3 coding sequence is TGTGCTAGTGGTGAGACACGGCGGGCGAGCACTGAAGCTTTCTTT.